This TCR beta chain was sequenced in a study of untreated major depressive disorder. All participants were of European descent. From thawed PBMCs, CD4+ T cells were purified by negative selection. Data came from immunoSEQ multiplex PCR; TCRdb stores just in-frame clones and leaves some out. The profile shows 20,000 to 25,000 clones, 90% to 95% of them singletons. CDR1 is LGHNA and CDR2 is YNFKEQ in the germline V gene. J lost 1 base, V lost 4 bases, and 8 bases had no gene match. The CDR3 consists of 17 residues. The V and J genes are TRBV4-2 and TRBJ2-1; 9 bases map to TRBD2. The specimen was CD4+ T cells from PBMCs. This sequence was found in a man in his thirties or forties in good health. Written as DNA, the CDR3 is TGTGCCAGCAGCCCGGAGGGTAGCGGGAGTTCCTACAATGAGCAGTTCTTC. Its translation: CASSPEGSGSSYNEQFF.